This T cell receptor beta chain was sequenced for a study of blood T cell repertoires in COVID-19. Study overall: PBMCs, B-cell-depleted T cells, or T cells provided the cDNA or gDNA that made up the material.

Germline lookup yields CDR1 SGHDT and CDR2 YYEEEE. The CDR3 extends over 13 amino acids. V was pared by 3 bases and J by 4 bases, with 11 bases between. In the authors' workflow: Amplified reference gene primers provided the basis for estimating nucleated cell counts. Clones were read by immunoSEQ multiplex PCR, and TCRdb kept only the in-frame ones, dropping some. That table furnishes V, J and clone size, whereas the DNA furnished D and trimming. The repertoire consists of about 24,000 clones, with around 81% occurring once and the leading ten covering about 6%. The sequenced material came from peripheral blood. This chain links TRBV5-6 with TRBJ2-7, with D possibly matching TRBD1 (5 bases). The sequence derives from a man in his 70s with acute or convalescent COVID-19. Written as DNA, the CDR3 is TGTGCCAGCAGCTCGAAAGACAGATACGAGCAGTACTTC. This gives the protein CASSSKDRYEQYF.